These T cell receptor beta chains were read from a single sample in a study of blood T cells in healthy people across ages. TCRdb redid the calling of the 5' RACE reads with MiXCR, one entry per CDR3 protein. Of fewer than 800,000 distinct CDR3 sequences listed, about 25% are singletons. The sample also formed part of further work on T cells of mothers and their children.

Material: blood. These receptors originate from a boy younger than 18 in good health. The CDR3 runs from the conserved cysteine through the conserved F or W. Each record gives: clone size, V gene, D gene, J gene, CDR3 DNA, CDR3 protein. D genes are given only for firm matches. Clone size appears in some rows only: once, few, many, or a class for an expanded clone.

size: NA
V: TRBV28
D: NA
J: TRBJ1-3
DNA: TGTGCCAGCAGTTTTCTACAGCCGAGTAGAGGAAACACCATATATTTT
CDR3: CASSFLQPSRGNTIYF

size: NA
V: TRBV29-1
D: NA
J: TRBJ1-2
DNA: TGCAGCGTTGAAGTGACGGCAGACCATGGCTACACCTTC
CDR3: CSVEVTADHGYTF

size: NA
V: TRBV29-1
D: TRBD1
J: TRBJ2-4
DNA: TGCAGCGTTGAAGATCTTCGGGACAGGGGCAAAAACATTCAGTACTTC
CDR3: CSVEDLRDRGKNIQYF

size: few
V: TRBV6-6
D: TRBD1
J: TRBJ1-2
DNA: TGTGCCAGCAGTTTTAATTCAGGGGGTTCTAACTATGGCTACACCTTC
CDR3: CASSFNSGGSNYGYTF

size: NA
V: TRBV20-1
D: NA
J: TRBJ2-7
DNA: TGCAGTGCTAAGCGGGCGGGGAACTCCTACGAGCAGTACTTC
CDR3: CSAKRAGNSYEQYF

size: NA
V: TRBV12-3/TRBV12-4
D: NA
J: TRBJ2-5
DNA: TGTGCCAGCACCGTGGCAGGGAGTGAGGAGACCCAGTACTTC
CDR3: CASTVAGSEETQYF

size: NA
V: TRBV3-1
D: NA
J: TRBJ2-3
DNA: TGTGCCAGCAGCCACCAGGAAACAGGGAGCGGGACAGATACGCAGTATTTT
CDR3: CASSHQETGSGTDTQYF

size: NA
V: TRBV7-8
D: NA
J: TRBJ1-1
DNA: TGTGCCAGCAGTGACAGTCTGAACACTGAAGCTTTCTTT
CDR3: CASSDSLNTEAFF

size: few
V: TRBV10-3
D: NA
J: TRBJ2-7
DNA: TGTGCCTACCGAGAGGGACCTCCCACTTACGAGCAGTACTTC
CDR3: CAYREGPPTYEQYF

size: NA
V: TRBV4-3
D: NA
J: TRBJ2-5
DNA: TGCGCCAGCAGCCAAGAGGTCGAGTACCAAGAGACCCAGTACTTC
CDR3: CASSQEVEYQETQYF

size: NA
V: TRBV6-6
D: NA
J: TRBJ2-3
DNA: TGTGCCAGCAGTTACGGAGGGGTCCGCACAGATACGCAGTATTTT
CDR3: CASSYGGVRTDTQYF

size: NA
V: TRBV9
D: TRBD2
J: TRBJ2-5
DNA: TGTGCCAGCAGCCCGGGGGGTAGTCGCATAGAGGAGACCCAGTACTTC
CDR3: CASSPGGSRIEETQYF

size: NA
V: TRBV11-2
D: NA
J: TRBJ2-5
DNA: TGTGCCAGCAGCTTTGATTCAGGGAAAGAGACCCAGTACTTC
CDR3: CASSFDSGKETQYF

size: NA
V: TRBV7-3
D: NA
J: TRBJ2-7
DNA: TGTGCCAGCAGCCACGGAGGGGGGGAGCAGTACTTC
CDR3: CASSHGGGEQYF

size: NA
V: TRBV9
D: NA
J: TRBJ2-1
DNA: TGTGCCAGCAGCGTAGGTAGCACGGAGCAGTTCTTC
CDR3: CASSVGSTEQFF

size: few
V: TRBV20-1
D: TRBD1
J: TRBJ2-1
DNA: TGCAGTGCTAGTGATCGACAGGGGGATTACGGTGAGCAGTTCTTC
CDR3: CSASDRQGDYGEQFF

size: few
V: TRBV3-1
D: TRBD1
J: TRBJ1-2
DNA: TGTGCCAACAGCCCCTGGGACAGCTATGGCTACACCTTC
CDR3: CANSPWDSYGYTF

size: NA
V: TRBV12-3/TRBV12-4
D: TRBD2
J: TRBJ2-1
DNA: TGTGCCAGCAGGCAAACTAGCGGGGTATACAATGAGCAGTTCTTC
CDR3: CASRQTSGVYNEQFF

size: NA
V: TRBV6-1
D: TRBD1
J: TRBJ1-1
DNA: TGTGCCAGCAGTGTCAGGGGGCGGTTGGACACTGAAGCTTTCTTT
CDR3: CASSVRGRLDTEAFF

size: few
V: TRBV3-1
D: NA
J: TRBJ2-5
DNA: TGTGCCAGCAGCCAAGGGATCCCAAGCCAAGAGACCCAGTACTTC
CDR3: CASSQGIPSQETQYF

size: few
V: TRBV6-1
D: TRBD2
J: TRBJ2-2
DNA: TGTGCCAGCACCGGACTAGCGGGGGCCCTGAACACCGGGGAGCTGTTTTTT
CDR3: CASTGLAGALNTGELFF

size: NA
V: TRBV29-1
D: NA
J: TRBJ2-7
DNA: TGCAGCGCGGGGGAGGACGAGCAGTACTTC
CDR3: CSAGEDEQYF

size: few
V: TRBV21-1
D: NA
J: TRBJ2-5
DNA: TGTGCCAGCATGACAGGGGGCGAAGAGACCCAGTACTTC
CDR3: CASMTGGEETQYF

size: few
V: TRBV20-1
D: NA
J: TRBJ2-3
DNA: TGCAGTGCTAGATTGGGCACAGATACGCAGTATTTT
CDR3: CSARLGTDTQYF

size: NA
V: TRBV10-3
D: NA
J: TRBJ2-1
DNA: TGTGCCATCAGTGAAGGAGACTCCTACAATGAGCAGTTCTTC
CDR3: CAISEGDSYNEQFF

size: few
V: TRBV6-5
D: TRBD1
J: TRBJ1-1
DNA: TGTGCCAGCAGTTACTCGGACAGGAACACTGAAGCTCTCTTT
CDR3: CASSYSDRNTEALF

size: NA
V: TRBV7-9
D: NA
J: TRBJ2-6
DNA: TGTGCCAGCAGCTCACCGCCCGCTGGGGCCAACGTCCTGACTTTC
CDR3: CASSSPPAGANVLTF

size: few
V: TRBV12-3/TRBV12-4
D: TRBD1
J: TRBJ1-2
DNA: TGTGCCAGCAGCCCCCCGGGACAGGCCTTTTCTAACTATGGCTACACCTTC
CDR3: CASSPPGQAFSNYGYTF

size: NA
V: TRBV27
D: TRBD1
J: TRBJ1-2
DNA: TGTGCCAGCAGGAACCGGGACAGCCCGGCCTATGGCTACACCTTC
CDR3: CASRNRDSPAYGYTF

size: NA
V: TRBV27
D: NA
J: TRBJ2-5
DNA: TGTGCCAGCAGGCCAGTTATTTCCGAGACCCAGTACTTC
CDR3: CASRPVISETQYF

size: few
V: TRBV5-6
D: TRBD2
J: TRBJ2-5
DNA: TGTGCCAGCAGCTTGGGGACTAGCGGGGAACAAGAGACCCAGTACTTC
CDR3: CASSLGTSGEQETQYF

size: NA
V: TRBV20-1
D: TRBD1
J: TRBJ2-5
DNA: TGCAGTGCTAGACAGGACAGGGGAATGAGCCAGTACTTC
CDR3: CSARQDRGMSQYF

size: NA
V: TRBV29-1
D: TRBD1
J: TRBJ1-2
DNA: TGCAGCGTCATTACAGGGGAGAGGGGCTACACCTTC
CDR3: CSVITGERGYTF

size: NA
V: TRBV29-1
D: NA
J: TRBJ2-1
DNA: TGCAGCGTTGTTGCGAGCCCATCCTACAATGAGCAGTTCTTC
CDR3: CSVVASPSYNEQFF

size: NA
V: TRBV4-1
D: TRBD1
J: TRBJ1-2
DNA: TGCGCCAGCAGCCAACCACAGGGGGCAGTGTGGGGCTACACCTTC
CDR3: CASSQPQGAVWGYTF

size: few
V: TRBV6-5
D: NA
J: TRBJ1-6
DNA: TGTGCCAGCACGCGGACGGGAAATTATAATTCACCCCTCCACTTT
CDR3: CASTRTGNYNSPLHF

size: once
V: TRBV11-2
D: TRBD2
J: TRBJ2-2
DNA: TGTGCCAGCAGCTTAGCATCAGCGGGAGTCCCCGGGGAGCTGTTTTTT
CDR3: CASSLASAGVPGELFF

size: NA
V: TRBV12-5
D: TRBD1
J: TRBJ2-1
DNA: TGTGCTAGTGGTTTTCAAGGACAGGAGCTTAACAATGAGCAGTTCTTC
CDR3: CASGFQGQELNNEQFF

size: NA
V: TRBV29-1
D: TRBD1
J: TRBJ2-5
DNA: TGCAGCGTTGAAGACCCTGTAACAGGGGGCGACGAGACCCAGTACTTC
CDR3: CSVEDPVTGGDETQYF

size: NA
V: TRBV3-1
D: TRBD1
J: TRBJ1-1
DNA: TGTGCCAGCAGCCAAGATGCTAGGGGGCTGGGTGAAGCTTTCTTT
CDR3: CASSQDARGLGEAFF

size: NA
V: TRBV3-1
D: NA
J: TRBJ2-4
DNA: TGTGCCAGCAGCCAAATCGGGTGGGACCTAGCCAAAAACATTCAGTACTTC
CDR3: CASSQIGWDLAKNIQYF

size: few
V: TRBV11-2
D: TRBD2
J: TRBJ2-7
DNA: TGTGCCAGCAGTACTATAGCGGGGGCCCTCTACGAGCAGTACTTC
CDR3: CASSTIAGALYEQYF

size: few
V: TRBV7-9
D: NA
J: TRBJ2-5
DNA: TGTGCCAGCACCGACCCCCCGGGGGAGACCCAGTACTTC
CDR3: CASTDPPGETQYF

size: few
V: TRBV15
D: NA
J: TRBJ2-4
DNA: TGTGCCACCAGCAGAGACCACGGAGCCAAAAACATTCAGTACTTC
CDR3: CATSRDHGAKNIQYF

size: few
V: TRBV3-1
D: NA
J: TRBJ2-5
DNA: TGTGCCAGCAGCCAAGATCCGAGGGTGGGAGAGACCCAGTACTTC
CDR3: CASSQDPRVGETQYF